This T cell receptor (beta chain) appears in the sequencing data of a study of T cells in Graves' hyperthyroidism and ophthalmopathy. Authors of the study amplified TCR beta CDR3 regions from RNA transcripts. Using the HTBI primer set, a first-round RT-PCR was run on the TCR CDR3. TCRdb re-called the multiplex PCR reads with MiXCR, one entry per CDR3 protein. The repertoire holds a few hundred thousand distinct CDR3 sequences, with roughly an eighth as singletons. Germline lookup yields CDR1 KGHDR and CDR2 SFDVKD. The CDR3 loop spans 14 amino acids. The germline V and J ends were trimmed by 6 bases and 6 bases, with 16 bases remaining between them. This clonotype was counted between two and nine times.

The chain is built from TRBV24-1 and TRBJ2-5; D is perhaps TRBD1 or TRBD2 (5 bases each). The sequenced sample consisted of blood. This receptor was taken from a woman under 30 with Graves' hyperthyroidism. In DNA form, the CDR3 reads TGTGCCACCAGTTGGGACCGCCTTAGGAAGACCCAGTACTTC. It codes for CATSWDRLRKTQYF.